This is a list of T cell receptor beta chains from one sample in a study of cytomegalovirus exposure and HLA in healthy donors. Using immunoSEQ multiplex PCR, the repertoire was profiled, and TCRdb retains in-frame clones only, with some absent. In the table there are about 140,000 clones, around 9% of which are singletons. The sequencing sample was made of PBMCs. The receptors shown here come from a woman aged 35 to 49 in good health and CMV-seropositive. The CDR3 runs from the conserved cysteine through the conserved F or W. A D gene is named only where the DNA matches it firmly. Not every row has a clone size; where given, it reads once, few, many or a size class.

>TRBV6-5|few|.|TRBJ2-1
TGTGCCAGCAGTTACTCGACATCTAGCCCGCCAATCGAGCAGTTCTTC
CASSYSTSSPPIEQFF
>TRBV5-6|few|.|TRBJ2-1
TGTGCCAGCAGCTGGCCGGGGATGGACAATGAGCAGTTCTTC
CASSWPGMDNEQFF
>TRBV4-3|.|.|TRBJ1-5
TGCGCCAGCAGCCAAGGACAGAACAATCAGCCCCAGCATTTT
CASSQGQNNQPQHF
>TRBV4-3|.|.|TRBJ2-3
TGCGCCAGCAGCCAAGGGGGGGGCACAGATACGCAGTATTTT
CASSQGGGTDTQYF
>TRBV5-1|.|TRBD1|TRBJ1-2
TGCGCCAGCACAGAGGGGGCGGGTGGCTATGGCTACACCTTC
CASTEGAGGYGYTF
>TRBV6-1|few|TRBD1|TRBJ2-1
TGTGCCAGCAGTGGCTTACCGGGACAGGGAGGCAATGAGCAGTTCTTC
CASSGLPGQGGNEQFF
>TRBV5-1|.|.|TRBJ2-7
TGCGCCAGCAGCCCAAGAGGCGGGAATGGGGCCTACGAGCAGTACTTC
CASSPRGGNGAYEQYF
>TRBV11-3|.|TRBD1|TRBJ1-2
TGTGCCAGCAGCCCGGACAGGGGGCATGGCTACACCTTC
CASSPDRGHGYTF
>TRBV12-5|.|TRBD2|TRBJ2-2
TGTGCTAGTGGCCTTCTAGCGGGGGCGACCGGGGAGCTGTTTTTT
CASGLLAGATGELFF
>TRBV9|.|TRBD2|TRBJ2-3
TGTGCCAGCAGCTCGGGACTAGGAGTCACAGATACGCAGTATTTT
CASSSGLGVTDTQYF
>TRBV14|.|TRBD2|TRBJ2-5
TGTGCCAGCAGCCAAGATTCTCGGCTAGCGGGGCGGGAGACCCAGTACTTC
CASSQDSRLAGRETQYF
>TRBV7-9|.|.|TRBJ1-1
TGTGCCAGCAGCTTTACACCTAACACTGAAGCTTTCTTT
CASSFTPNTEAFF
>TRBV7-9|few|.|TRBJ1-1
TGTGCCAGCAGCTTACAGATAAGGAACACTGAAGCTTTCTTT
CASSLQIRNTEAFF
>TRBV4-1|few|TRBD2|TRBJ2-7
TGCGCCAGCAGCTGGGGACTAGACCACTACGAGCAGTACTTC
CASSWGLDHYEQYF
>TRBV5-4|few|.|TRBJ2-1
TGTGCCAGCAGCTTGAAAGGGGGCTCCTACAATGAGCAGTTCTTC
CASSLKGGSYNEQFF
>TRBV2|few|TRBD1|TRBJ1-6
TGTGCCAGCAGTGCGGCAGGGGGAAGTAATTCACCCCTCCACTTT
CASSAAGGSNSPLHF
>TRBV7-2|.|.|TRBJ1-2
TGTGCCAGCAGCCCCGGCGGGGGGTTGGGGGGCTACACCTTC
CASSPGGGLGGYTF
>TRBV5-5|.|TRBD2|TRBJ2-5
TGTGCCAGCAGCTTGGTTGTTGCGGGGGGGCAAGAGGCCCAGTACTTC
CASSLVVAGGQEAQYF
>TRBV4-1|few|.|TRBJ1-5
TGCGCCAGCAGCCAAGATCAGGGGAGCAATCAGCCCCAGCATTTT
CASSQDQGSNQPQHF
>TRBV6-1|.|TRBD1|TRBJ1-6
TGTGCCAGCGACAGGGATTATAATTCACCCCTCCACTTT
CASDRDYNSPLHF
>TRBV5-1|.|.|TRBJ2-7
TGCGCCAGCAGCTTGGGGTGGGGGGATAGGTCCTACGAGCAGTACTTC
CASSLGWGDRSYEQYF
>TRBV19|few|.|TRBJ1-4
TGTGCCAGTAAGAGGGGGAATGAAAAACTGTTTTTT
CASKRGNEKLFF
>TRBV2|few|.|TRBJ2-2
TGTGCCAGCCGGGCGGGGGCCCACACCGGGGAGCTGTTTTTT
CASRAGAHTGELFF
>TRBV9|.|TRBD1|TRBJ1-2
TGTGCCAGCAGCGTATTAACAGGGGACTATGGCTACACCTTC
CASSVLTGDYGYTF
>TRBV2|.|TRBD2|TRBJ2-2
TGTGCCAGCAGTGAAATTAGCGGGGGCCTGAACACCGGGGAGCTGTTTTTT
CASSEISGGLNTGELFF
>TRBV19|few|.|TRBJ1-2
TGTGCCAGTGAACATACAGGGTCTAACTATGGCTACACCTTC
CASEHTGSNYGYTF
>TRBV6-1|.|.|TRBJ1-1
TGTGCCAGCAGTGCAACAGGGAACTCTGAAGCTTTCTTT
CASSATGNSEAFF
>TRBV27|.|TRBD1|TRBJ1-5
TGTGCCAGCAGTTACACAGGGGACAATCAGCCCCAGCATTTT
CASSYTGDNQPQHF
>TRBV7-8|few|.|TRBJ1-3
TGTGCCAGCCAGATGGGGGGACGGAGCTCTGGAAACACCATATATTTT
CASQMGGRSSGNTIYF
>TRBV5-6|.|.|TRBJ2-7
TGTGCCAGCAGCTTGGACGGAGAGGGCTACGAGCAGTACTTC
CASSLDGEGYEQYF
>TRBV29-1|few|.|TRBJ2-2
TGCAGCGTTAAGGAGGGCGCGAACACCGGGGAGCTGTTTTTT
CSVKEGANTGELFF
>TRBV4-1|few|.|TRBJ2-3
TGCGCCAGCAGCCAAGATCCCCCCGGGGGAGTCTTACATACGCAGTATTTT
CASSQDPPGGVLHTQYF
>TRBV11-3|.|.|TRBJ1-4
TGTGCCAGCAGCTTACGGGGGGAAGAAAAACTGTTTTTT
CASSLRGEEKLFF
>TRBV7-9|few|TRBD1|TRBJ1-2
TGTGCCAGCAGCTTAGCGTCGAGGACAGGCACCTATGGCTACACCTTC
CASSLASRTGTYGYTF
>TRBV20-1|few|.|TRBJ2-2
TGCAGTGCTAGCAGGGCCGGGGAGCTGTTTTTT
CSASRAGELFF
>TRBV9|.|TRBD2|TRBJ2-7
TGTGCCAGCAGCGTAGGGGCTAGCGGGGGAATCGAGCAGTACTTC
CASSVGASGGIEQYF
>TRBV5-4|.|TRBD2|TRBJ2-1
TGTGCCAGCAGCCCGAAGGGACTAGCGGGGGGCGAGCAGTTCTTC
CASSPKGLAGGEQFF
>TRBV7-8|few|.|TRBJ1-2
TGTGCCAGCAGCTTAGCGAGGGAGGGGGCTAACTATGGCTACACCTTC
CASSLAREGANYGYTF
>TRBV7-2|few|.|TRBJ2-3
TGTGCCAGCACCCATCTTGAAGTGACAGCCGCAGATACGCAGTATTTT
CASTHLEVTAADTQYF
>TRBV18|.|TRBD2|TRBJ2-1
TGTGCCAGCTCACGCCTAGCGGGGGGCTACAATGAGCAGTTCTTC
CASSRLAGGYNEQFF
>TRBV6-4|.|TRBD2|TRBJ2-1
TGTGCCAGCAGTGTCTGGGGGGGGTCCTACAATGAGCAGTTCTTC
CASSVWGGSYNEQFF
>TRBV28|.|.|TRBJ1-5
TGTGCCAGCAGTTTCTGGAGGGGATCCCCTAGTGGCAATCAGCCCCAGCATTTT
CASSFWRGSPSGNQPQHF
>TRBV7-9|few|TRBD1|TRBJ1-2
TGTGCCAGCAGCTATCAGGGGGTAAGATCCCCCTTCGAGTATGGCTACACCTTC
CASSYQGVRSPFEYGYTF
>TRBV6-1|.|TRBD1|TRBJ2-4
TGTGCCAGCAGTGAAGGCCGCTTACAGGGGGCGTCCAGAAACATTCAGTACTTC
CASSEGRLQGASRNIQYF
>TRBV6-5|.|.|TRBJ1-1
TGTGCCAGCAGTTACTCAAAAGGACAAATGAACGCTGAAGCTTTCTTT
CASSYSKGQMNAEAFF
>TRBV27|few|TRBD2|TRBJ2-7
TGTGCCAGCAGTTTATTCGGGACTAGCGTAGGCGAGCAGTACTTC
CASSLFGTSVGEQYF